These 30 T cell receptor beta chains were all obtained from the same sample, sequenced in a study of T cell repertoires in cytomegalovirus infection. Using its own MiXCR run on the reads, TCRdb lists one record per CDR3 protein. The table shows about 400,000 distinct CDR3 sequences, with 15% to 20% occurring only once. What was sequenced was PBMCs. The receptors here all came from a human donor in good health (CMV status not recorded). Some clones in this sample may be carry-over from other donors' samples.

As concerns this clonotype: This may stem from a read error, because a much larger clone lies one nucleotide away. No conserved phenylalanine or tryptophan is present at the end of the CDR3, so a read error is the likely explanation. The chain employs TRBV7-2 and TRBJ2-3, with 10 bases fitting TRBD2. CDR3 size: 15 residues. The ends lost 5 bases at V and 5 bases at J; junction bases unmatched: 7. CDR1 and CDR2 (germline): SGHTA, FQGNSA. The CDR3 nucleotides are TGTGCCAGCAGCGTCTCTAGCGGGAGAGGAGATACGCAGTATTAT. Translating gives CASSVSSGRGDTQYY.

The chain's CDR3 is CASSLEAGLAPLHF. The CDR3, as DNA: TGCGCCAGCAGCTTGGAGGCAGGGCTGGCACCCCTCCACTTT. V is TRBV5-1 and J is TRBJ1-6, with a weak D call TRBD1 (5 bases). The germline CDR1 and CDR2 sequences are SGHRS and YFSETQ. V was pared by 0 bases and J by 11 bases, with 12 bases between. This CDR3 region has 14 residues.

J is TRBJ2-1 and V is TRBV10-2, with D possibly TRBD2 on 5 matching bases. Trimming took 7 bases from V and 0 from J, leaving 16 bases between them. This CDR3 spans 16 amino acids. Germline assignment: CDR1 WSHSY and CDR2 SAAADI. The CDR3 spells CASTLAQSSSYNEQFF. CDR3 bases: TGCGCCAGCACTCTAGCCCAGAGTAGCTCCTACAATGAGCAGTTCTTC.

The V and J genes are TRBV18 and TRBJ2-1, with 9 bases fitting TRBD1. The length of the CDR3 is 14 residues. Germline CDR1 KGHSH, CDR2 LQKENI. The junction had 5 bases not matched to a gene; V was cut back by 3 bases and J by 8 bases. The CDR3 region has the DNA TGTGCCAGCTCACCTAGACAGGGGGGCGATGAGCAGTTCTTC. It translates to CASSPRQGGDEQFF. Based on the CDR3 plus reference TRBV18 and TRBJ2-1, the full variable domain is NAGVMQNPRHLVRRRGQEARLRCSPMKGHSHVYWYRQLPEEGLKFMVYLQKENIIDESGMPKERFSAEFPKEGPSILRIQQVVRGDSAAYFCASSPRQGGDEQFFGPGTRLTVL.

The rearrangement uses TRBV6-2 or TRBV6-3 and TRBJ2-5; TRBD2 matches at 8 bases. Unmatched junction bases numbered 12, after V lost 4 bases and J lost 5 bases. Germline CDR1 and CDR2: MNHEY and SVGEGT. There are 16 residues in the CDR3. Here the CDR3 reads CASSLAPGLADETQYF. The CDR3 DNA follows: TGTGCCAGCAGTTTGGCCCCTGGACTAGCCGACGAGACCCAGTACTTC.

The chain couples TRBV28 to TRBJ2-3; D not resolved. Germline V gives CDR1 MDHEN, CDR2 SYDVKM. This CDR3 region has 15 residues. V was shortened by 6 bases and J by 2 bases, with 15 bases between the two germline ends. CDR3 protein: CASSRVRGFTDTQYF. The CDR3 DNA is TGTGCCAGCAGCCGCGTTCGAGGTTTCACAGATACGCAGTATTTT.

Many counts were recorded for this clonotype. The chain joins TRBV20-1 to TRBJ2-6, with 8 bases lining up with TRBD2. In germline, CDR1 is DFQATT, CDR2 SNEGSKA (reference sequence). Germline trimming cut 0 bases from V and 0 bases from J; bases unmatched to any gene: 7. The CDR3 runs 18 residues. CDR3 loop: CSARDLLAGSSGANVLTF. The CDR3 DNA follows: TGCAGTGCTAGAGATCTCTTAGCGGGGAGCTCTGGGGCCAACGTCCTGACTTTC.

This clonotype has at least ten counts. This rearrangement joins TRBV5-6 to TRBJ2-5; 16 bases match TRBD2. CDR3 size: 18 residues. Per germline, CDR1 SGHDT and CDR2 YYEEEE. After removal of 4 bases from V and 1 base from J, the junction contained 7 bases not matched to a gene. The CDR3 nucleotides read TGTGCCAGCAGCCGCACGGGACTAGCGGGGGGGCCCCAAGAGACCCAGTACTTC. It translates to CASSRTGLAGGPQETQYF.

V usage is TRBV20-1 and J usage is TRBJ1-4; maybe TRBD1 (5 bases). The ends were cut back, 5 bases at V and 8 bases at J, with 18 bases in the middle. This CDR3 region has 14 residues. Germline assignment: CDR1 DFQATT and CDR2 SNEGSKA (reference sequence). The CDR3 is CSAGAGRVGEKLFF. CDR3 nucleotide sequence: TGCAGTGCTGGGGCGGGGAGGGTCGGGGAAAAACTGTTTTTT.

The genes are TRBV9 and TRBJ1-4; D not resolved. CDR3 length: 17 amino acids. V gave up 3 bases and J gave up 0 bases, with 15 bases separating them. Per the germline V gene, CDR1 is SGDLS and CDR2 is YYNGEE. This chain's CDR3 is CASSARSGFATNEKLFF. In DNA, the CDR3 is TGTGCCAGCAGCGCCAGATCAGGCTTTGCAACTAATGAAAAACTGTTTTTT.

Ten or more counts support this clonotype. The chain has TRBV6-2 or TRBV6-3 and TRBJ2-1; D gene ambiguous. Germline V CDR1 and CDR2: MNHEY, SVGEGT. V gave up 6 bases and J gave up 7 bases, with 16 bases separating them. This CDR3 is built from 14 residues. DNA for the CDR3: TGTGCCAGCAGGAGCTTTTGGAAGAAAAATGAGCAGTTCTTC. Translated, it gives CASRSFWKKNEQFF.

On this clonotype itself: The conserved phenylalanine or tryptophan normally closing the CDR3 is absent here, so this likely arose from a read error. The rearrangement joins TRBV20-1 to TRBJ2-2; D is ambiguous. The V gene's germline CDR1 is DFQATT and CDR2 SNEGSKA (reference sequence). The CDR3 runs 12 residues. Trimming shortened V by 3 bases and J by 7 bases, and 9 bases separated the two germline ends. CDR3 residues: CSASIMVGELFL. In nucleotides, the CDR3 is TGCAGTGCTAGTATAATGGTCGGGGAGCTGTTTTTG.

This clonotype was detected ten times or more. The rearrangement uses TRBV7-8 and TRBJ1-5, with D unclear. The germline V gene has CDR1 SGHVS and CDR2 FQNEAQ. The CDR3 has 15 amino acids. Trimming took off 1 base at V and 3 bases at J, with 10 bases between the two ends. CDR3 amino acids: CASSLGRDANQPQHF. The CDR3, as DNA: TGTGCCAGCAGCTTAGGCCGGGATGCCAATCAGCCCCAGCATTTT.

The V and J genes are TRBV7-9 and TRBJ1-1; 8 positions match TRBD1. CDR1 SEHNR and CDR2 FQNEAQ come from the germline V gene (reference sequence). V gave up 5 bases and J gave up 6 bases; unmatched junction bases: 8. The length of the CDR3 is 14 residues. The CDR3 sequence is CASSQWDRTAEAFF. In nucleotides, the CDR3 is TGTGCCAGCAGCCAATGGGACAGGACGGCTGAAGCTTTCTTT. Full variable domain (rest looked up from reference TRBV7-9 and TRBJ1-1): DTGVSQNPRHKITKRGQNVTFRCDPISEHNRLYWYRQTLGQGPEFLTYFQNEAQLEKSRLLSDRFSAERPKGSFSTLEIQRTEQGDSAMYLCASSQWDRTAEAFFGQGTRLTVV.

In this sample, this clonotype turned up a few times. V gene TRBV6-2 or TRBV6-3 combines with J gene TRBJ1-5; no reliable D call. Germline loops: CDR1 MNHEY, CDR2 SVGEGT. CDR3 size: 12 residues. The ends were cut back, 7 bases at V and 0 bases at J, with 4 bases in the middle. The CDR3 spells CASNDSNQPQHF. The CDR3 region has the DNA TGTGCCAGCAATGATAGCAATCAGCCCCAGCATTTT.

The chain is built from TRBV20-1 and TRBJ1-1; possibly TRBD1 for D (6 bases). Trimming shortened V by 2 bases and J by 7 bases, and 17 bases separated the two germline ends. The CDR3 spans 14 residues. In germline, CDR1 is DFQATT, CDR2 SNEGSKA (reference sequence). The CDR3 is CSARTGGGRNEAFF. CDR3 bases: TGCAGTGCTAGAACGGGTGGGGGGCGAAATGAAGCTTTCTTT.

The chain carries TRBV2 and TRBJ1-3; D unclear. Between the trimmed V and J ends, which lost 4 bases and 4 bases, there was a span of 8 bases. This CDR3 has 13 residues. Germline V lookup: CDR1 SNHLY, CDR2 FYNNEI. CDR3 sequence reads: CASSVLGGNTIYF. The CDR3 region has the DNA TGTGCCAGCAGTGTTCTTGGGGGAAACACCATATATTTT.

This clonotype was found a few times. The rearrangement uses TRBV12-3 or TRBV12-4 and TRBJ1-1; no reliable D call. Trimming took off 6 bases at V and 6 bases at J, with 17 bases between the two ends. This CDR3 is 14 amino acids long. This CDR3 reads CASSRSPGGAEAFF. The CDR3 nucleotides read TGTGCCAGCAGCCGTAGCCCGGGCGGGGCTGAAGCTTTCTTT.

In regard to this clonotype: An end of the junction differs from the germline gene, which may be a read error. The rearrangement uses TRBV7-1 and TRBJ1-6; D not resolved. TRBV7-1 is known as an ORF, though its function is uncertain. The CDR3 is 16 residues long. The CDR3 nucleotides read TGTGCCAGCAGCTGGGGTACGACCCCGAATAATACACCCCTCCACTTT. This translates into CASSWGTTPNNTPLHF.

The table lists this clonotype with a count of one. This chain joins TRBV7-2 and TRBJ2-7; 13 bases are shared with TRBD2. Germline-derived CDR1 and CDR2 are SGHTA and FQGNSA. J lost 4 bases, V lost 6 bases, and 3 bases had no gene match. The CDR3 has 14 residues. The CDR3 loop reads CASRVLAGGYEQYF. DNA for the CDR3: TGTGCCAGCAGGGTACTAGCGGGGGGGTACGAGCAGTACTTC.

Only a few counts were recorded for this clonotype. The chain has TRBV7-2 and TRBJ2-2; no clear D. In germline, CDR1 is SGHTA, CDR2 FQGNSA. Trimming pared 7 bases from V and 5 bases from J, leaving 11 bases between. This CDR3 has 13 amino acids. CDR3 coding DNA: TGTGCCAGCACCCTCTACGGGACCGGGGAGCTGTTTTTT. Amino acid sequence: CASTLYGTGELFF. Looking up the rest from reference TRBV7-2 and TRBJ2-2 gives the full variable domain: GAGVSQSPSNKVTEKGKDVELRCDPISGHTALYWYRQSLGQGLEFLIYFQGNSAPDKSGLPSDRFSAERTGGSVSTLTIQRTQQEDSAVYLCASTLYGTGELFFGEGSRLTVL.

This chain connects TRBV7-9 to TRBJ2-1, with 9 nucleotides matching TRBD1. Germline V gives CDR1 SEHNR, CDR2 FQNEAQ (reference sequence). CDR3 length: 17 residues. Trimming removed 0 bases from V and 3 bases from J; junction bases left unmatched: 6. The CDR3 DNA reads as TGTGCCAGCAGCTTAGCGTCGGGACAGGGTTTCTACAATGAGCAGTTCTTC. This encodes CASSLASGQGFYNEQFF.

There are many counts of this clonotype. The V call is TRBV6-1, the J call TRBJ1-3; 7 positions match TRBD1. The V and J ends lost 6 bases and 3 bases, in that order; junction bases with no gene match: 5. Germline V gives CDR1 MNHNS, CDR2 SASEGT. The CDR3 runs to 14 residues. The DNA of the CDR3 is TGTGCCAGCAGCGAACAGGGGAATGGAAACACCATATATTTT. Protein: CASSEQGNGNTIYF.

V is TRBV11-2 and J is TRBJ2-7, with a weak D call TRBD2 (6 bases). Trimming pared 0 bases from V and 3 bases from J, leaving 12 bases between. CDR1 is SGHAT and CDR2 is FQNNGV in the germline V gene. This CDR3 region has 15 residues. Here the CDR3 reads CASSLELTSIYEQYF. Here the CDR3 DNA reads TGTGCCAGCAGCTTAGAACTAACTAGCATCTACGAGCAGTACTTC.

V and J are TRBV2 and TRBJ1-2; weak D call: TRBD1 (5 bases). Germline V gene data show CDR1 as SNHLY and CDR2 as FYNNEI. Between the trimmed V and J ends, which lost 6 bases and 4 bases, there was a span of 9 bases. The CDR3 is 12 residues long. CDR3 nucleotides: TGTGCCAGCAGGAGGGGTCCCTATGGCTACACCTTC. As protein: CASRRGPYGYTF.

The genes are TRBV28 and TRBJ2-6; 8 bases agree with TRBD1. The V segment lost 6 bases and the J segment 0 bases; nucleotides outside the gene matches: 4. CDR1 and CDR2 from the germline V gene are MDHEN and SYDVKM. The CDR3 covers 16 residues. CDR3 sequence: CASRGQASSGANVLTF. The CDR3 DNA reads TGTGCCAGCAGGGGACAGGCCAGCTCTGGGGCCAACGTCCTGACTTTC. The full variable domain, completed using reference TRBV28 and TRBJ2-6, is DVKVTQSSRYLVKRTGEKVFLECVQDMDHENMFWYRQDPGLGLRLIYFSYDVKMKEKGDIPEGYSVSREKKERFSLILESASTNQTSMYLCASRGQASSGANVLTFGAGSRLTVL.

This clonotype was recorded a few times. The rearrangement uses TRBV24-1 and TRBJ1-4; D is perhaps TRBD1 (5 bases). V dropped 3 bases and J dropped 5 bases, with 12 bases sitting between them. The CDR3 spans 15 residues. Germline CDR1 KGHDR, CDR2 SFDVKD. The CDR3 spells CATSDGAAGNEKLFF. CDR3 DNA sequence: TGTGCCACCAGTGATGGGGCGGCAGGCAATGAAAAACTGTTTTTT.

This clonotype was counted between two and nine times. The CDR3 is CASITKGLLTQYF. The CDR3 DNA sequence: TGTGCCAGCATTACGAAGGGACTCCTGACCCAGTACTTC. V and J are TRBV28 and TRBJ2-5; tentative D call: TRBD2 (6 bases). CDR1 MDHEN and CDR2 SYDVKM come from the germline V gene. The CDR3 contains 13 residues. V was clipped by 7 bases and J by 7 bases, with 16 bases between them.

This clonotype was counted only a few times. This rearrangement joins TRBV5-1 to TRBJ2-1; 8 nucleotides agree with TRBD2. Trimming removed 4 bases from V and 5 bases from J; junction bases left unmatched: 8. The CDR3 is 15 amino acids. CDR1 and CDR2 from the germline V gene are SGHRS and YFSETQ. The CDR3 here is CASSPLAGKDNEQFF. Written as DNA, the CDR3 is TGCGCCAGCAGCCCTTTAGCGGGGAAGGACAATGAGCAGTTCTTC.

The sample holds many counts of this clonotype. The V gene is TRBV7-2, the J gene TRBJ1-1; D remains unclear. V lost 3 bases and J 8 bases, leaving 7 bases between the germline ends. From germline, CDR1 is SGHTA and CDR2 FQGNSA. This CDR3 has 11 residues. CDR3 region: CASSFGWEAFF. The CDR3 bases are TGTGCCAGCAGCTTTGGTTGGGAAGCTTTCTTT.